These 23 T cell receptor beta chains originate from one sample sequenced in a study of radiotherapy plus CTLA-4 blockade in lung cancer. Assay: immunoSEQ multiplex PCR; the TCRdb copy retains only in-frame clones and omits some. The sample includes about 110,000 clones, approximately 77% of them seen just once. The specimen was peripheral blood, collected from a patient treated with radiotherapy plus ipilimumab. These receptors originate from a human donor with non-small cell lung cancer that progressed on radiotherapy plus ipilimumab. Some clones in this sample may be carry-over from other donors' samples.

The rearrangement uses TRBV19 and TRBJ1-2, with 7 bases lining up with TRBD1. This CDR3 contains 13 residues. CDR1 is LNHDA, CDR2 SQIVND, per germline (reference sequence). V dropped 9 bases and J dropped 1; count of bases not matched to a gene: 5. CDR3 nucleotide sequence: TGTGCCAGAAGGGACAGACATAACTATGGCTACACCTTC. As protein: CARRDRHNYGYTF.

The chain is built from TRBV5-5 and TRBJ2-2; 10 bases line up with TRBD2. The CDR3 runs to 17 residues. Trimming at V came to 0 bases and at J to 0 bases, leaving 2 bases not matched to a gene. Per germline, CDR1 SGHKS and CDR2 YYEKEE (reference sequence). This CDR3 reads CASSLGLAGANTGELFF. The CDR3 DNA is TGTGCCAGCAGCTTGGGGCTAGCGGGGGCGAACACCGGGGAGCTGTTTTTT.

Comment on this clone: Other DNA sequences in this specimen translate into the identical CDR3. This chain uses TRBV7-2 with TRBJ1-6; D unresolved. Trimming removed 1 base from V and 4 bases from J, with 5 bases in between. The length of the CDR3 is 14 residues. Per the germline V gene, CDR1 is SGHTA and CDR2 is FQGNSA. CDR3 bases: TGTGCCAGCAGCTTAGGGGTATATAATTCACCCCTCCACTTT. Amino acids: CASSLGVYNSPLHF. The full variable domain, rest sourced from reference TRBV7-2 and TRBJ1-6, is GAGVSQSPSNKVTEKGKDVELRCDPISGHTALYWYRQSLGQGLEFLIYFQGNSAPDKSGLPSDRFSAERTGGSVSTLTIQRTQQEDSAVYLCASSLGVYNSPLHFGNGTRLTVT.

The chain employs TRBV4-3 and TRBJ2-3; 10 nucleotides align to TRBD1. The CDR3 runs to 16 residues. After removal of 2 bases from V and 3 bases from J, the junction contained 5 bases not matched to a gene. Germline values: CDR1 LGHNA, CDR2 YSLEER. The CDR3 spells CASSQYRDRGTDTQYF. For the CDR3, the DNA is TGCGCCAGCAGCCAATATAGGGACAGGGGAACAGATACGCAGTATTTT.

The rearrangement joins TRBV18 to TRBJ2-7, with TRBD2 identical over 7 bases. The trim removed 3 bases at V and 0 bases at J, leaving 5 bases unmatched. Per germline, CDR1 KGHSH and CDR2 LQKENI. This CDR3 is built from 15 residues. The CDR3 region is CASSPFGGSSYEQYF. CDR3 DNA sequence: TGTGCCAGCTCACCTTTCGGGGGGAGCTCCTACGAGCAGTACTTC. The whole variable domain, remainder taken from reference TRBV18 and TRBJ2-7, is NAGVMQNPRHLVRRRGQEARLRCSPMKGHSHVYWYRQLPEEGLKFMVYLQKENIIDESGMPKERFSAEFPKEGPSILRIQQVVRGDSAAYFCASSPFGGSSYEQYFGPGTRLTVT.

The DNA for the CDR3 is TGCGCCAGCGGACCCTCTCCAACAGATACGCAGTATTTT. Its protein product is CASGPSPTDTQYF. The rearrangement links TRBV5-1 to TRBJ2-3; D remains unclear. The germline V gene has CDR1 SGHRS and CDR2 YFSETQ. The germline V and J ends were trimmed by 7 bases and 3 bases, with 12 bases remaining between them. The CDR3 loop spans 13 amino acids.

The chain carries TRBV7-9 and TRBJ2-5; D unclear. Trimming removed 5 bases from V and 2 bases from J, with 18 bases in between. CDR3 length equals 16 residues. Per the germline V gene, CDR1 is SEHNR and CDR2 is FQNEAQ (reference sequence). CDR3 sequence: CASSPRLSSRQETQYF. As DNA, the CDR3 is TGTGCCAGCAGCCCGAGACTCTCCTCCAGGCAAGAGACCCAGTACTTC.

This chain links TRBV28 with TRBJ2-7; D is possibly TRBD2 (6 bases). Trimming cost V 4 bases and J 2 bases, with 12 bases left between them. CDR3 size: 14 residues. Germline lookup yields CDR1 MDHEN and CDR2 SYDVKM. The CDR3 region has the DNA TGTGCCAGCAGTTATGGGACTGTAACCTACGAGCAGTACTTC. Its translation: CASSYGTVTYEQYF.

This clone has only one observation. The rearrangement uses TRBV6-6 and TRBJ2-3; TRBD2 matches 7 bases. Germline-derived CDR1 and CDR2 are MNHNY and SVGAGI (reference sequence). There are 15 residues in the CDR3. The J segment lost 1 base and the V segment lost 1 base, leaving 2 bases of the junction unmatched. The CDR3 bases are TGTGCCAGCAGTTACTGGAGCGGGGGCACAGATACGCAGTATTTT. Translation gives CASSYWSGGTDTQYF.

V usage is TRBV9 and J usage is TRBJ2-2; 8 bases are a match to TRBD2. The CDR3 sequence is 16 residues long. Trimming at V came to 5 bases and at J to 3 bases, leaving 9 bases not matched to a gene. Germline V gene sequence: CDR1 SGDLS, CDR2 YYNGEE. The CDR3 here is CASSQGGGLDTGELFF. The CDR3 coding sequence is TGTGCCAGCAGTCAAGGCGGGGGGCTGGACACCGGGGAGCTGTTTTTT.

The chain joins TRBV7-2 to TRBJ2-2; 8 bases line up with TRBD1. CDR1 SGHTA and CDR2 FQGNSA come from the germline V gene. The CDR3 length is 14 residues. The V segment lost 3 bases and the J segment 5 bases; nucleotides outside the gene matches: 2. CDR3 residues: CASSFRGRTGELFF. In nucleotides, the CDR3 is TGTGCCAGCAGCTTCAGGGGGCGAACCGGGGAGCTGTTTTTT.

V is TRBV10-3 and J is TRBJ2-7; D possibly matches TRBD1 or TRBD2 (6 bases each). From germline, CDR1 is ENHRY and CDR2 SYGVKD. Trimming stripped 0 bases from V and 9 bases from J, with 18 bases between. This CDR3 is built from 15 residues. The CDR3 region is CAISESARGLRGQYF. In DNA, the CDR3 is TGTGCCATCAGTGAGTCGGCCCGGGGGCTCCGGGGGCAGTACTTC.

V and J are TRBV18 and TRBJ2-5; D unclear. The CDR3 is made up of 15 amino acids. Per germline, CDR1 KGHSH and CDR2 LQKENI. V dropped 0 bases and J dropped 0 bases, with 8 bases sitting between them. The CDR3 spells CASSPPDANQETQYF. CDR3 sequence (DNA): TGTGCCAGCTCACCACCAGACGCCAACCAAGAGACCCAGTACTTC. Using reference TRBV18 and TRBJ2-5 for the parts outside the CDR3, the full variable domain is NAGVMQNPRHLVRRRGQEARLRCSPMKGHSHVYWYRQLPEEGLKFMVYLQKENIIDESGMPKERFSAEFPKEGPSILRIQQVVRGDSAAYFCASSPPDANQETQYFGPGTRLLVL.

V is TRBV9 and J is TRBJ2-1, with 8 bases matching TRBD2. V gave up 0 bases and J gave up 5 bases; unmatched junction bases: 7. CDR3 size: 16 residues. Germline-derived CDR1 and CDR2 are SGDLS and YYNGEE. The CDR3 bases are TGTGCCAGCAGCGTAGGGGCGGGACTAGTAAACAATGAGCAGTTCTTC. It yields the protein CASSVGAGLVNNEQFF.

V gene TRBV18 combines with J gene TRBJ1-3; no clear D gene. Trimming removed 1 base from V and 0 bases from J, with 7 bases in between. Germline V gene lookup returns CDR1 KGHSH and CDR2 LQKENI. This CDR3 has 15 amino acids. CDR3 sequence: CASSPLGHSGNTIYF. The DNA for the CDR3 is TGTGCCAGCTCACCACTCGGGCACTCTGGAAACACCATATATTTT.

V is TRBV4-2 and J is TRBJ1-3; TRBD1 might be the D (5 bases). V was trimmed by 1 base and J by 5 bases, leaving 12 bases between them. This CDR3 has 15 amino acids. Germline V gives CDR1 LGHNA, CDR2 YNFKEQ. In DNA form, the CDR3 reads TGTGCCAGCAGCCAAGTCCGGCAGGGACGAAACACCATATATTTT. Protein sequence: CASSQVRQGRNTIYF.

The gene calls are TRBV29-1 and TRBJ1-4; 7 bases are shared with TRBD1. V lost 5 bases and J lost 5; bases outside the gene matches: 5. The CDR3 covers 13 residues. Germline CDR1 reads SQVTM; CDR2 reads ANQGSEA. In DNA, the CDR3 is TGCAGCGTTACAGGGGTTTCGAATGAAAAACTGTTTTTT. Amino acids: CSVTGVSNEKLFF. The whole variable domain, filled in from reference TRBV29-1 and TRBJ1-4, reads SAVISQKPSRDICQRGTSLTIQCQVDSQVTMMFWYRQQPGQSLTLIATANQGSEATYESGFVIDKFPISRPNLTFSTLTVSNMSPEDSSIYLCSVTGVSNEKLFFGSGTQLSVL.

The V and J genes are TRBV7-2 and TRBJ1-5, with D tentatively TRBD1 (5 bases). Germline assignment: CDR1 SGHTA and CDR2 FQGNSA. V was pared by 5 bases and J by 6 bases, with 14 bases between. CDR3 length equals 14 residues. The CDR3 sequence is CASSRRQGIQPQHF. CDR3 DNA: TGTGCCAGCAGCCGGCGGCAGGGTATTCAGCCCCAGCATTTT.

The rearrangement uses TRBV5-1 and TRBJ1-1, with D uncertain. Between the trimmed V and J ends, which lost 3 bases and 1 base, there was a span of 10 bases. Germline CDR1 and CDR2: SGHRS and YFSETQ. This CDR3 spans 14 amino acids. CDR3 coding DNA: TGCGCCAGCAGCTCACGGACGGGGAACACTGAAGCTTTCTTT. Translated, it gives CASSSRTGNTEAFF.

In its sample, this clone was seen once. The DNA for the CDR3 is TGTGCCAGCGATCCCACAGGGGGCTATTCACCCCTCCACTTT. Its protein product is CASDPTGGYSPLHF. The genes are TRBV6-1 and TRBJ1-6; 9 nucleotides match TRBD1. The CDR3 length is 14 residues. J gave up 8 bases and V 8 bases, and 7 bases lay outside the gene matches. Germline CDR1 reads MNHNS; CDR2 reads SASEGT.

The chain uses TRBV29-1 and TRBJ1-2; no clear D. Trimming cost V 6 bases and J 2 bases, with 10 bases left between them. The CDR3 contains 12 residues. The germline gives CDR1 SQVTM, CDR2 ANQGSEA. The CDR3 here is CSVRTGNYGYTF. CDR3 nucleotides: TGCAGCGTCCGGACGGGGAACTATGGCTACACCTTC.

The chain employs TRBV2 and TRBJ1-5, with D possibly TRBD1 on 6 matching bases. In germline, CDR1 is SNHLY, CDR2 FYNNEI. This CDR3 comprises 12 residues. The V and J ends lost 7 bases and 5 bases respectively, with 9 bases between them. The DNA for the CDR3 is TGTGCCAGCAACAGGGTCGATCAGCCCCAGCATTTT. It yields the protein CASNRVDQPQHF.

The V call is TRBV12-5, the J call TRBJ2-2, with a possible D match to TRBD1 (5 bases). The CDR3 sequence is 17 residues long. Per germline, CDR1 LGHNT and CDR2 FRNRAP. Trimming took 1 base from V and 4 from J, leaving 16 bases between them. The CDR3 nucleotides read TGTGCTAGTGGTTTGGGTTCCTCCAGGGCAGCCACCGGGGAGCTGTTTTTT. Protein product: CASGLGSSRAATGELFF.